Listed here is a single TCR beta chain. Its matching antigen is unknown. Germline V gene data show CDR1 as SGHTA and CDR2 as FQGTGA. Trimming stripped 2 bases from V and 1 base from J, with 7 bases between. The CDR3 has 14 residues. Some clones are missing from TCRdb's copy, which holds only in-frame ones; the method was immunoSEQ multiplex PCR. The data show approximately 1.5 million clones, approximately 98.5% seen once. These data belong to a study of shared clonotypes between healthy human individuals. Study conclusions and caveats: Among donors, sharing of clonotypes was expected to be affected by sequencing depth.

This TCR derives from a young man in good health. The J gene is TRBJ2-3, the V gene TRBV7-3; D remains ambiguous. Sequencing was performed on naive CD4+ T cells sorted from blood. Indicated subset: CD45RA+ positively selected. CDR3 DNA: TGTGCCAGCAGCTTATCGTTTGGCACAGATACGCAGTATTTT. Residues: CASSLSFGTDTQYF.